Each of the 28 T cell receptor beta chains below was sequenced from the same sample in a study of blood T cell repertoires in COVID-19. Profiled with immunoSEQ multiplex PCR; TCRdb holds only in-frame clones, not every one. The sample holds 200,000 or so clones; roughly 88% are singletons and the top ten take 9.5% to 12%. Sequenced input: peripheral blood. These receptors originate from a human donor with active or convalescent COVID-19. The donor label of this sample is uncertain.

The rearrangement links TRBV5-6 to TRBJ2-2, with D possibly TRBD2 on 5 matching bases. The germline CDR1 and CDR2 sequences are SGHDT and YYEEEE. The V and J ends lost 4 bases and 5 bases respectively, with 12 bases between them. The CDR3 extends over 14 amino acids. The CDR3 sequence: CASSPYPGTGELFF. The CDR3 DNA reads as TGTGCCAGCAGCCCCTATCCGGGGACCGGGGAGCTGTTTTTT.

The chain carries TRBV4-3 and TRBJ1-4, with D tentatively TRBD1 (6 bases). CDR1 and CDR2 (germline): LGHNA, YSLEER. The V end lost 4 bases, the J end lost 2 bases, and 17 bases lay between the germline ends. The CDR3 has 17 amino acids. The DNA of the CDR3 is TGCGCCAGCAGCCCCGGGACACCTTTAGGCACTAATGAAAAACTGTTTTTT. Amino acid sequence: CASSPGTPLGTNEKLFF.

The chain combines TRBV10-2 with TRBJ1-5, with 8 bases aligning to TRBD1. Germline loops: CDR1 WSHSY, CDR2 SAAADI. V gave up 6 bases and J gave up 0 bases; unmatched junction bases: 4. CDR3 size: 15 residues. The DNA for the CDR3 is TGCGCCAGCAGCAACAGGGGGGCTAGCAATCAGCCCCAGCATTTT. This codes for CASSNRGASNQPQHF.

The V call is TRBV7-6, the J call TRBJ2-5; unclear D gene. This CDR3 has 13 amino acids. CDR1 is SGHVS and CDR2 is FNYEAQ in the germline V gene. V lost 0 bases and J 5 bases, leaving 7 bases between the germline ends. The CDR3 bases are TGTGCCAGCAGCTTAGCCATCGGGGAGACCCAGTACTTC. Its translation is CASSLAIGETQYF.

The chain has TRBV5-1 and TRBJ2-7; 7 nucleotides align to TRBD2. Germline V CDR1 and CDR2: SGHRS, YFSETQ. Trimming took 5 bases from V and 2 from J; bases not matched to a gene: 4. The CDR3 spans 13 residues. The CDR3 DNA reads TGCGCCAGCAGAAGGGAGGGGCCCTACGAGCAGTACTTC. It yields the protein CASRREGPYEQYF.

J is TRBJ2-7 and V is TRBV30, with D tentatively TRBD2 (5 bases). The CDR3 length is 12 residues. The V gene lost 3 bases and the J gene lost 2 bases, with 8 bases spanning the gap. Per germline, CDR1 GTSNPN and CDR2 SVGIG (reference sequence). The CDR3 nucleotides are TGTGCCTGGAGCGCCGGGGCCTACGAGCAGTACTTC. It translates to CAWSAGAYEQYF.

The chain couples TRBV9 to TRBJ2-5, with D perhaps TRBD2 (5 bases). The germline gives CDR1 SGDLS, CDR2 YYNGEE. The CDR3 runs to 12 residues. Trimming took off 4 bases at V and 5 bases at J, with 9 bases between the two ends. The CDR3 loop reads CASSLREETQYF. CDR3 nucleotides: TGTGCCAGCAGCTTAAGGGAGGAGACCCAGTACTTC.

This chain connects TRBV28 to TRBJ1-1; perhaps TRBD1 as D (6 bases). CDR3 length equals 16 residues. Trimming pared 6 bases from V and 0 bases from J, leaving 17 bases between. Looked up from germline, CDR1 is MDHEN and CDR2 is SYDVKM. The CDR3 loop is CASRLIGGHMNTEAFF. The CDR3 nucleotides are TGTGCCAGCAGACTCATTGGGGGCCACATGAACACTGAAGCTTTCTTT.

The chain links TRBV27 to TRBJ1-4; 8 bases are a match to TRBD1. The germline gives CDR1 MNHEY, CDR2 SMNVEV (reference sequence). With 0 bases clipped from V and 6 bases from J, the junction kept 3 bases outside the gene matches. The CDR3 consists of 15 residues. This CDR3 is CASSLSGTGHEKLFF. CDR3 DNA: TGTGCCAGCAGTTTATCGGGGACAGGCCATGAAAAACTGTTTTTT. Combining the CDR3 with reference TRBV27 and TRBJ1-4 gives the whole variable domain EAQVTQNPRYLITVTGKKLTVTCSQNMNHEYMSWYRQDPGLGLRQIYYSMNVEVTDKGDVPEGYKVSRKEKRNFPLILESPSPNQTSLYFCASSLSGTGHEKLFFGSGTQLSVL.

DNA of the CDR3: TGTGCCAGCAGTTACTCTCTAAGGGAGATTGGCACTGAAGCTTTCTTT. Its translation is CASSYSLREIGTEAFF. The chain couples TRBV6-2 or TRBV6-3 to TRBJ1-1; D gene unclear. CDR3 length: 16 residues. V was cut by 0 bases and J by 4 bases, with 15 bases left in between. Germline V CDR1 and CDR2: MNHEY, SVGEGT.

This rearrangement joins TRBV10-1 to TRBJ2-1; 8 nucleotides align to TRBD2. Germline V gene sequence: CDR1 WNHNN, CDR2 SYGVQD (reference sequence). CDR3 length: 15 residues. With V trimmed by 6 bases and J by 8 bases, 12 bases remained unmatched. The CDR3: CASSLAGGAGYEQFF. The CDR3 DNA reads as TGCGCCAGCAGCCTTGCGGGAGGCGCGGGGTATGAGCAGTTCTTC.

This rearrangement joins TRBV3-1 (or the pseudogene TRBV3-2) to TRBJ1-3; D uncertain. This CDR3 comprises 15 residues. V lost 3 bases to trimming and J lost 4 bases, with 13 bases between them. In germline, CDR1 is LGHDT, CDR2 YNNKEL (reference sequence). CDR3 residues: CASSQSPGWGNTIYF. Here the CDR3 DNA reads TGTGCCAGCAGCCAGAGTCCGGGTTGGGGAAACACCATATATTTT.

This clone has only a few counts. The V call is TRBV4-1, the J call TRBJ2-7, with TRBD1 as a possible D gene (6 bases). Germline assignment: CDR1 MGHRA and CDR2 YSYEKL. V was pared by 5 bases and J by 0 bases, with 11 bases between. The CDR3 length is 14 residues. The CDR3 sequence is CASSGGQLSYEQYF. CDR3 in DNA: TGCGCCAGCAGCGGGGGACAACTCTCCTACGAGCAGTACTTC.

The chain uses TRBV6-5 and TRBJ1-5, with TRBD1 identical over 8 bases. The ends lost 2 bases at V and 2 bases at J; junction bases unmatched: 2. The length of the CDR3 is 15 residues. Per germline, CDR1 MNHEY and CDR2 SVGAGI. CDR3 sequence reads: CASSYTGGRNQPQHF. Written as DNA, the CDR3 is TGTGCCAGCAGTTACACAGGGGGGCGCAATCAGCCCCAGCATTTT.

The V gene is TRBV9, the J gene TRBJ1-6; TRBD1 might be the D (5 bases). CDR3 length equals 14 residues. Germline V gene data show CDR1 as SGDLS and CDR2 as YYNGEE. V was pared by 2 bases and J by 7 bases, with 10 bases between. The CDR3 region has the DNA TGTGCCAGCAGCGTGGGGCAGGGCAATTCACCCCTCCACTTT. Translating it yields CASSVGQGNSPLHF.

V and J are TRBV5-1 and TRBJ2-7; the D is unclear. The CDR3 covers 13 residues. Germline assignment: CDR1 SGHRS and CDR2 YFSETQ. The V end was cut by 0 bases, the J end by 5 bases, with 9 bases between. The DNA for the CDR3 is TGCGCCAGCAGCTTGGGTTTAGCCAACGAGCAGTACTTC. This sequence encodes CASSLGLANEQYF.

This clone appeared a single time. This chain uses TRBV5-1 with TRBJ2-7; 9 bases line up with TRBD1. CDR3 size: 15 residues. Germline V gives CDR1 SGHRS, CDR2 YFSETQ. Trimming cost V 0 bases and J 6 bases; bases outside gene matches: 7. CDR3 sequence: CASSLGGTGFLEQYF. The CDR3 DNA sequence: TGCGCCAGCAGCTTGGGGGGGACAGGGTTTCTCGAGCAGTACTTC.

This clone was observed once. The rearrangement uses TRBV3-1 (or the pseudogene TRBV3-2) and TRBJ1-2; D remains ambiguous. The CDR3 is made up of 12 amino acids. With 1 base removed from V and 6 bases from J, the gap between germline ends came to 6 bases. CDR1 and CDR2 (germline): LGHDT, YNNKEL (reference sequence). Here the CDR3 reads CASSQGQDGYTF. The CDR3 region has the DNA TGTGCCAGCAGCCAAGGGCAGGATGGCTACACCTTC.

V and J are TRBV5-4 and TRBJ2-1, with 8 bases identical to TRBD2. The germline gives CDR1 SGHNT, CDR2 YYREEE (reference sequence). The CDR3 is 16 residues long. The V segment lost 6 bases and the J segment 9 bases; nucleotides outside the gene matches: 17. Written as DNA, the CDR3 is TGTGCCAGCAAGTTTGGCGGGGGGCCCCCGTTAGGTGAGCAGTTCTTC. This encodes CASKFGGGPPLGEQFF. Full variable domain (remainder filled in from reference TRBV5-4 and TRBJ2-1): ETGVTQSPTHLIKTRGQQVTLRCSSQSGHNTVSWYQQALGQGPQFIFQYYREEENGRGNFPPRFSGLQFPNYSSELNVNALELDDSALYLCASKFGGGPPLGEQFFGPGTRLTVL.

The J gene is TRBJ2-7, the V gene TRBV2; 9 bases match TRBD2. Germline V CDR1 and CDR2: SNHLY, FYNNEI. The CDR3 covers 14 residues. V trimming: 3 bases; J trimming: 4 bases; junction bases outside the gene matches: 4. CDR3 sequence (DNA): TGTGCCAGCAGTGAGCTTCTAGCGGGATACGAGCAGTACTTC. Amino acid sequence: CASSELLAGYEQYF.

The table lists this clone with a count of one. The chain links TRBV18 to TRBJ2-2, with a weak D call TRBD1 (6 bases). This CDR3 contains 13 residues. Germline assignment: CDR1 KGHSH and CDR2 LQKENI. With 3 bases removed from V and 7 bases from J, the gap between germline ends came to 9 bases. DNA for the CDR3: TGTGCCAGCTCACCCGCAGGGGTCGGGGAGCTGTTTTTT. This gives the protein CASSPAGVGELFF.

The rearrangement joins TRBV29-1 to TRBJ1-2; the D gene is possibly TRBD1 (6 bases). Germline loops: CDR1 SQVTM, CDR2 ANQGSEA. Deletions cut 6 bases from V and 4 bases from J, with 18 bases between. The CDR3 covers 14 residues. This chain's CDR3 is CSVDTKQGTYGYTF. DNA of the CDR3: TGCAGCGTGGACACCAAACAGGGAACCTATGGCTACACCTTC. The full variable domain, rest sourced from reference TRBV29-1 and TRBJ1-2, is SAVISQKPSRDICQRGTSLTIQCQVDSQVTMMFWYRQQPGQSLTLIATANQGSEATYESGFVIDKFPISRPNLTFSTLTVSNMSPEDSSIYLCSVDTKQGTYGYTFGSGTRLTVV.

This clone was seen only a few times. CDR3 in amino acids: CASSEQQGAGEKLFF. The CDR3 region has the DNA TGTGCCAGCAGCGAGCAACAGGGGGCAGGGGAAAAACTGTTTTTT. V is TRBV6-5 and J is TRBJ1-4; 9 bases match TRBD1. This CDR3 has 15 residues. With V trimmed by 6 bases and J by 8 bases, 10 bases remained unmatched. The germline V gene encodes CDR1 MNHEY and CDR2 SVGAGI.

The chain employs TRBV28 and TRBJ1-3; D gene uncertain. V was shortened by 5 bases and J by 2 bases, with 13 bases between the two germline ends. CDR3 size: 15 residues. Germline CDR1 reads MDHEN; CDR2 reads SYDVKM. The CDR3 coding sequence is TGTGCCAGCAGTCCCCAGGTGGAGGCTGGAAACACCATATATTTT. It encodes CASSPQVEAGNTIYF.

The V gene is TRBV7-3, the J gene TRBJ2-3, with D possibly being TRBD2 (5 bases). Germline V CDR1 and CDR2: SGHTA, FQGTGA. The V gene lost 8 bases and the J gene lost 1 base, with 10 bases spanning the gap. CDR3 length: 13 residues. For the CDR3, the DNA is TGTGCCAGCGCCAGAGCGGGCACAGATACGCAGTATTTT. Its translation: CASARAGTDTQYF.

This clone was seen a single time. V and J are TRBV5-1 and TRBJ2-7; 8 bases map to TRBD2. The germline V gene encodes CDR1 SGHRS and CDR2 YFSETQ. The junction had 1 base not matched to a gene; V was cut back by 0 bases and J by 5 bases. The CDR3 covers 13 residues. Here the CDR3 DNA reads TGCGCCAGCAGCTTGGGCGGGAGGAACGAGCAGTACTTC. This gives the protein CASSLGGRNEQYF.

This chain uses TRBV6-5 with TRBJ1-5; D remains unclear. The CDR3 extends over 14 amino acids. The V and J ends lost 10 bases and 0 bases respectively, with 13 bases between them. Germline V gene lookup returns CDR1 MNHEY and CDR2 SVGAGI. This chain's CDR3 is CATRGGYSNQPQHF. As DNA, the CDR3 is TGTGCCACCCGTGGCGGGTATAGCAATCAGCCCCAGCATTTT.

V and J are TRBV9 and TRBJ2-3; D is unresolved. This CDR3 comprises 17 residues. Germline V gives CDR1 SGDLS, CDR2 YYNGEE. Trimming stripped 0 bases from V and 4 bases from J, with 18 bases between. The CDR3 sequence: CASSVESRSQIADTQYF. CDR3 in DNA: TGTGCCAGCAGCGTAGAGTCTAGATCCCAGATCGCAGATACGCAGTATTTT.